A single sample is the source of the 30 T cell receptor beta chains below, sequenced in a study of blood T cell repertoires in COVID-19. The data were produced by immunoSEQ multiplex PCR, yet TCRdb's version contains in-frame clones alone and is incomplete. The table has about 70,000 clones, about four fifths seen once. Sequences were obtained from peripheral blood. The receptors shown here come from a woman of 80 years or more with acute or convalescent COVID-19.

The CDR3 region is CASSMSGSGHEQYF. DNA of the CDR3: TGTGCCAGCAGCATGTCAGGGTCTGGCCACGAGCAGTACTTC. The chain recombines TRBV2 with TRBJ2-7; D might be TRBD1 (5 bases). V dropped 6 bases and J dropped 5 bases, with 17 bases sitting between them. Germline V gene sequence: CDR1 SNHLY, CDR2 FYNNEI. This CDR3 has 14 residues.

This clone has only a few counts. The CDR3 reads CASSNAGLAVTGELFF. CDR3 bases: TGTGCCAGCAGTAACGCGGGACTAGCGGTCACCGGGGAGCTGTTTTTT. The V gene is TRBV6-4, the J gene TRBJ2-2, with 11 positions matching TRBD2. J was trimmed by 4 bases and V by 5 bases; bases with no gene match: 6. Germline V gene sequence: CDR1 MRHNA, CDR2 SNTAGT. The CDR3 is 16 residues long.

V usage is TRBV7-3 and J usage is TRBJ2-2, with 11 positions matching TRBD2. The CDR3 has 17 amino acids. V was pared by 7 bases and J by 0 bases, with 7 bases of the junction left unmatched. CDR1 and CDR2 (germline): SGHTA, FQGTGA. The CDR3 loop reads CASIPSGGFANTGELFF. The CDR3, as DNA: TGTGCCAGCATCCCTAGCGGGGGGTTCGCGAACACCGGGGAGCTGTTTTTT.

J is TRBJ2-5 and V is TRBV5-1; D might be TRBD1 (5 bases). The CDR3 length is 14 residues. CDR1 SGHRS and CDR2 YFSETQ come from the germline V gene. V shed 1 base and J shed 3 bases, with 10 bases lying between them. CDR3 in amino acids: CASSLTPREETQYF. The CDR3 DNA reads as TGCGCCAGCAGCTTGACGCCCAGGGAAGAGACCCAGTACTTC.

This clone was detected only once. The genes are TRBV30 and TRBJ1-1, with D possibly TRBD1 on 5 matching bases. The V end lost 2 bases, the J end lost 2 bases, and 12 bases lay between the germline ends. The germline gives CDR1 GTSNPN, CDR2 SVGIG (reference sequence). This CDR3 spans 14 amino acids. The CDR3 sequence is CAWSTGSLNTEAFF. As DNA, the CDR3 is TGTGCCTGGAGTACAGGCAGCTTAAACACTGAAGCTTTCTTT.

This rearrangement joins TRBV5-1 to TRBJ1-3; D unclear. CDR1 and CDR2 (germline): SGHRS, YFSETQ. The CDR3 spans 16 residues. Trimming pared 4 bases from V and 0 bases from J, leaving 14 bases between. The CDR3 region is CASSLDGGRSGNTIYF. For the CDR3, the DNA is TGCGCCAGCAGCCTGGATGGCGGCCGCTCTGGAAACACCATATATTTT. The variable domain in full, with the rest retrieved from reference TRBV5-1 and TRBJ1-3, is KAGVTQTPRYLIKTRGQQVTLSCSPISGHRSVSWYQQTPGQGLQFLFEYFSETQRNKGNFPGRFSGRQFSNSRSEMNVSTLELGDSALYLCASSLDGGRSGNTIYFGEGSWLTVV.

The rearrangement joins TRBV5-1 to TRBJ1-1, with D tentatively TRBD1 (5 bases). The V gene's germline CDR1 is SGHRS and CDR2 YFSETQ. V shed 0 bases and J shed 4 bases, with 7 bases lying between them. The CDR3 has 13 amino acids. The CDR3 here is CASSLGRGTEAFF. CDR3 nucleotides: TGCGCCAGCAGCTTGGGGAGGGGCACTGAAGCTTTCTTT.

The chain uses TRBV11-2 and TRBJ2-7; D is perhaps TRBD2 (6 bases). The V gene's germline CDR1 is SGHAT and CDR2 FQNNGV. The length of the CDR3 is 15 residues. Trimming cost V 1 base and J 2 bases, with 12 bases left between them. This chain's CDR3 is CASSLAGLTTYEQYF. The CDR3 DNA is TGTGCCAGCAGCTTAGCGGGACTTACAACCTACGAGCAGTACTTC.

This clone was picked up one time. V usage is TRBV6-5 and J usage is TRBJ1-4, with a possible D match to TRBD1 (6 bases). Trimming cost V 8 bases and J 4 bases, with 11 bases left between them. The CDR3 spans 13 residues. The germline V gene encodes CDR1 MNHEY and CDR2 SVGAGI. The CDR3 sequence is CASGGSYNEKLFF. The CDR3 DNA sequence: TGTGCCAGCGGGGGCAGCTATAATGAAAAACTGTTTTTT.

This clone showed up just a few times. The J gene is TRBJ2-2, the V gene TRBV3-1 (or the pseudogene TRBV3-2); D is undetermined. CDR3 size: 13 residues. Trimming shortened V by 3 bases and J by 3 bases, and 5 bases separated the two germline ends. The V gene's germline CDR1 is LGHDT and CDR2 YNNKEL (reference sequence). The CDR3 protein is CASSQSYTGELFF. The CDR3, as DNA: TGTGCCAGCAGCCAGTCCTACACCGGGGAGCTGTTTTTT.

There are a few counts of this clone. CDR3 DNA sequence: TGTGCCAGCAGCCAGCGAGCCTCCGGGGACTATGGCTACACCTTC. Its protein is CASSQRASGDYGYTF. The chain combines TRBV6-6 with TRBJ1-2, with D unclear. V was trimmed by 6 bases and J by 3 bases, leaving 17 bases between them. The CDR3 extends over 15 amino acids. Germline V lookup: CDR1 MNHNY, CDR2 SVGAGI (reference sequence).

The gene calls are TRBV19 and TRBJ1-2; D gene ambiguous. This CDR3 comprises 13 residues. V was trimmed by 3 bases and J by 2 bases, leaving 7 bases between them. Germline assignment: CDR1 LNHDA and CDR2 SQIVND (reference sequence). The CDR3 protein is CASSIVFNYGYTF. CDR3 coding DNA: TGTGCCAGTAGTATTGTCTTCAACTATGGCTACACCTTC. The variable domain in full, completed from reference TRBV19 and TRBJ1-2, reads DGGITQSPKYLFRKEGQNVTLSCEQNLNHDAMYWYRQDPGQGLRLIYYSQIVNDFQKGDIAEGYSVSREKKESFPLTVTSAQKNPTAFYLCASSIVFNYGYTFGSGTRLTVV.

This clone occurred a few times. The rearrangement uses TRBV19 and TRBJ1-6; D possibly corresponds to TRBD1 (5 bases). This CDR3 comprises 14 residues. Germline CDR1 and CDR2: LNHDA and SQIVND (reference sequence). V gave up 5 bases and J gave up 9 bases, with 14 bases separating them. The CDR3 DNA sequence: TGTGCCAGTAGTGGTACCGGGGGTGGTTCACCCCTCCACTTT. It encodes CASSGTGGGSPLHF.

The V gene is TRBV5-6, the J gene TRBJ2-2; tentative D call: TRBD2 (6 bases). V gave up 4 bases and J gave up 4 bases, with 17 bases separating them. Germline-derived CDR1 and CDR2 are SGHDT and YYEEEE. The CDR3 runs to 16 residues. CDR3 sequence reads: CASSGGLRRGTGELFF. CDR3 nucleotide sequence: TGTGCCAGCAGCGGGGGACTTAGACGTGGCACCGGGGAGCTGTTTTTT.

The V gene is TRBV7-3, the J gene TRBJ1-2, with D maybe TRBD1 (5 bases). Germline-derived CDR1 and CDR2 are SGHTA and FQGTGA. The CDR3 runs to 13 residues. V gave up 6 bases and J gave up 4 bases, with 12 bases separating them. CDR3 nucleotides: TGTGCCAGCAGTCCAACAGGCTCCTATGGCTACACCTTC. Translated, it gives CASSPTGSYGYTF.

The chain carries TRBV19 and TRBJ1-5, with 9 bases fitting TRBD1. Losses at the gene ends were 5 bases for V and 7 bases for J; bases not matched to a gene: 3. This CDR3 has 13 residues. In germline, CDR1 is LNHDA, CDR2 SQIVND (reference sequence). The CDR3 region is CASSPDRGQPQHF. The CDR3 DNA sequence: TGTGCCAGTAGTCCTGACAGGGGGCAGCCCCAGCATTTT.

The V and J genes are TRBV5-1 and TRBJ2-1; no firm D call. The CDR3 contains 13 residues. Trimming took off 0 bases at V and 5 bases at J, with 6 bases between the two ends. CDR1 and CDR2 (germline): SGHRS, YFSETQ. Written as DNA, the CDR3 is TGCGCCAGCAGCTTGGGACTCGACAATGAGCAGTTCTTC. As protein: CASSLGLDNEQFF.

This chain links TRBV19 with TRBJ1-2; 12 nucleotides align to TRBD1. Trimming removed 3 bases from V and 4 bases from J; junction bases left unmatched: 3. In germline, CDR1 is LNHDA, CDR2 SQIVND (reference sequence). This CDR3 region has 15 residues. In DNA, the CDR3 is TGTGCCAGTAGTATCGGGACAGGGGGCCCCTATGGCTACACCTTC. Translating gives CASSIGTGGPYGYTF.

The rearrangement links TRBV7-9 to TRBJ1-5, with a tentative D call TRBD1 (5 bases). CDR1 and CDR2 (germline): SEHNR, FQNEAQ (reference sequence). CDR3 length equals 13 residues. The V gene lost 5 bases and the J gene lost 3 bases, with 8 bases spanning the gap. The CDR3 DNA reads as TGTGCCAGCAGCCCCAGGGCCAATCAGCCCCAGCATTTT. Its protein is CASSPRANQPQHF.

The chain has TRBV19 and TRBJ2-3, with 9 bases that match TRBD2. J lost 6 bases, V lost 5 bases, and 9 bases had no gene match. This CDR3 spans 15 amino acids. Looked up from germline, CDR1 is LNHDA and CDR2 is SQIVND (reference sequence). CDR3 DNA: TGTGCCAGTAGTCTCCTTCGCGGGGGGGCGGATACGCAGTATTTT. Residues: CASSLLRGGADTQYF.

This clone has only a few counts. CDR3 nucleotide sequence: TGTGCCAGCAGCCAAGTGGGACAGGGGAGGGATGAAAAACTGTTTTTT. This sequence encodes CASSQVGQGRDEKLFF. The chain links TRBV3-1 (or the pseudogene TRBV3-2) to TRBJ1-4; 10 nucleotides align to TRBD1. This CDR3 contains 16 residues. After removal of 1 base from V and 6 bases from J, the junction contained 5 bases not matched to a gene. CDR1 is LGHDT and CDR2 is YNNKEL in the germline V gene (reference sequence).

The chain links TRBV5-1 to TRBJ1-3; 9 nucleotides line up with TRBD1. CDR3 size: 16 residues. The trim removed 4 bases at V and 0 bases at J, leaving 5 bases unmatched. Germline V lookup: CDR1 SGHRS, CDR2 YFSETQ. CDR3 sequence (DNA): TGCGCCAGCAGCCCTGGACAGGGGACCTCTGGAAACACCATATATTTT. Amino acids: CASSPGQGTSGNTIYF.

The gene calls are TRBV30 and TRBJ2-5, with 10 bases aligning to TRBD2. V was clipped by 5 bases and J by 2 bases; unmatched bases: 5. Germline V gene sequence: CDR1 GTSNPN, CDR2 SVGIG (reference sequence). This CDR3 has 14 amino acids. The CDR3 is CAWGSGGQQETQYF. CDR3 coding DNA: TGTGCCTGGGGTAGCGGGGGGCAGCAAGAGACCCAGTACTTC.

The rearrangement links TRBV18 to TRBJ1-2; 8 bases match TRBD1. With V trimmed by 2 bases and J by 1 base, 9 bases remained unmatched. The CDR3 extends over 17 amino acids. CDR1 and CDR2 from the germline V gene are KGHSH and LQKENI. This chain's CDR3 is CASSPTGQVHVNYGYTF. Written as DNA, the CDR3 is TGTGCCAGCTCACCAACGGGACAGGTGCATGTTAACTATGGCTACACCTTC.

The rearrangement uses TRBV29-1 and TRBJ1-1, with D perhaps matching TRBD1 (6 bases). With 8 bases removed from V and 3 bases from J, the gap between germline ends came to 13 bases. In germline, CDR1 is SQVTM, CDR2 ANQGSEA. The CDR3 length is 12 residues. The CDR3 is CSSSNRDTEAFF. The CDR3 DNA sequence: TGCAGCTCATCGAACAGGGACACTGAAGCTTTCTTT.

This clone has just a few counts. The CDR3 sequence: CASSPDRNEKLFF. CDR3 DNA: TGTGCCAGCAGCCCCGACAGGAATGAAAAACTGTTTTTT. The chain is built from TRBV11-1 and TRBJ1-4; the D gene is possibly TRBD1 (6 bases). Germline lookup yields CDR1 SGHAT and CDR2 FQDESV (reference sequence). The V and J ends lost 5 bases and 5 bases respectively, with 9 bases between them. CDR3 length equals 13 residues.

This clone was observed a single time. The V call is TRBV28, the J call TRBJ1-2; TRBD1 matches 8 bases. The junction had 11 bases not matched to a gene; V was cut back by 5 bases and J by 3 bases. CDR3 size: 16 residues. CDR1 and CDR2 (germline): MDHEN, SYDVKM. The CDR3 region is CASSLSGTGDDYGYTF. The CDR3, as DNA: TGTGCCAGCAGTCTATCCGGGACAGGAGATGACTATGGCTACACCTTC.

This clone came up once. The rearrangement links TRBV10-1 to TRBJ2-1; D possibly corresponds to TRBD2 (6 bases). The CDR3 extends over 13 amino acids. The ends were cut back, 6 bases at V and 4 bases at J, with 10 bases in the middle. CDR1 WNHNN and CDR2 SYGVQD come from the germline V gene (reference sequence). The CDR3 protein is CASRGGLYNEQFF. In DNA form, the CDR3 reads TGCGCCAGCAGGGGGGGATTGTACAATGAGCAGTTCTTC.

The V gene is TRBV7-9, the J gene TRBJ1-2; perhaps TRBD1 as D (5 bases). Germline CDR1 and CDR2: SEHNR and FQNEAQ (reference sequence). This CDR3 is 15 amino acids long. V lost 1 base and J lost 4, with 13 bases in between. The CDR3, as DNA: TGTGCCAGCAGCTTAGACCGAGGTCAGGGCTATGGCTACACCTTC. Translated: CASSLDRGQGYGYTF.

The gene calls are TRBV11-2 and TRBJ2-1; TRBD2 might be the D (6 bases). CDR1 is SGHAT, CDR2 FQNNGV, per germline. With 0 bases removed from V and 8 bases from J, the gap between germline ends came to 14 bases. The CDR3 extends over 15 amino acids. CDR3: CASSLDVTGRYEQFF. The CDR3 bases are TGTGCCAGCAGCTTAGACGTAACGGGGAGGTATGAGCAGTTCTTC.